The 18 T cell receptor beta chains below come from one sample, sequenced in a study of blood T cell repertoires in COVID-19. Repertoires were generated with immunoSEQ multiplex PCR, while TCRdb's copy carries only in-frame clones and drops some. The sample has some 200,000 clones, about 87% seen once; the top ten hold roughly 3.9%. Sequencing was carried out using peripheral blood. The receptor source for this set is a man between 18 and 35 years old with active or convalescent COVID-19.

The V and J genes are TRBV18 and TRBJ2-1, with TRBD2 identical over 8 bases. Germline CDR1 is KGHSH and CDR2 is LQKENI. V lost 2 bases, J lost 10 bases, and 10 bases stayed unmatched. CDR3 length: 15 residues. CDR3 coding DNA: TGTGCCAGCTCACCAACGGGAGGGCCGTCTCTGGAGCAGTTCTTC. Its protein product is CASSPTGGPSLEQFF. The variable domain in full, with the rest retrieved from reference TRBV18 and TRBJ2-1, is NAGVMQNPRHLVRRRGQEARLRCSPMKGHSHVYWYRQLPEEGLKFMVYLQKENIIDESGMPKERFSAEFPKEGPSILRIQQVVRGDSAAYFCASSPTGGPSLEQFFGPGTRLTVL.

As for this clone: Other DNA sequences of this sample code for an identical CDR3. This CDR3 reads CASSRGLAGGNEQFF. CDR3 DNA: TGTGCCAGCTCACGGGGACTAGCGGGGGGAAATGAGCAGTTCTTC. This chain links TRBV18 with TRBJ2-1; 15 nucleotides line up with TRBD2. CDR1 and CDR2 (germline): KGHSH, LQKENI. This CDR3 is 15 amino acids long. With V trimmed by 4 bases and J by 7 bases, 2 bases remained unmatched. Combining the CDR3 with reference TRBV18 and TRBJ2-1 gives the whole variable domain NAGVMQNPRHLVRRRGQEARLRCSPMKGHSHVYWYRQLPEEGLKFMVYLQKENIIDESGMPKERFSAEFPKEGPSILRIQQVVRGDSAAYFCASSRGLAGGNEQFFGPGTRLTVL.

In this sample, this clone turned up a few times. CDR3 residues: CASSLGPGLIKKLFF. CDR3 nucleotides: TGTGCCAGCAGTTTAGGGCCGGGGTTGATCAAAAAACTGTTTTTT. V is TRBV28 and J is TRBJ1-4; D is unresolved. CDR1 is MDHEN, CDR2 SYDVKM, per germline. V gave up 2 bases and J gave up 9 bases, with 16 bases separating them. This CDR3 spans 15 amino acids.

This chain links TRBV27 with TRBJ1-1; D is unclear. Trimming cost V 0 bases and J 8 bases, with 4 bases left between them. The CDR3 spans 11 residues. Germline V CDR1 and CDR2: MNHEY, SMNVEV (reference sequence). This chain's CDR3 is CASSLSGEAFF. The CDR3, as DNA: TGTGCCAGCAGTTTATCCGGGGAAGCTTTCTTT.

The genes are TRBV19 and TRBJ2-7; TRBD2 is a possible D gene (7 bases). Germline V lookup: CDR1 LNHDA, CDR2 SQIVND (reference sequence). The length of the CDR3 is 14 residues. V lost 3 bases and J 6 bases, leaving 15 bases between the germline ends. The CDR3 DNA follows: TGTGCCAGTAGTATTGGGGGGGCAGGGCCCGAGCAGTACTTC. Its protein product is CASSIGGAGPEQYF. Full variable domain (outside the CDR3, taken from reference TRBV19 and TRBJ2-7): DGGITQSPKYLFRKEGQNVTLSCEQNLNHDAMYWYRQDPGQGLRLIYYSQIVNDFQKGDIAEGYSVSREKKESFPLTVTSAQKNPTAFYLCASSIGGAGPEQYFGPGTRLTVT.

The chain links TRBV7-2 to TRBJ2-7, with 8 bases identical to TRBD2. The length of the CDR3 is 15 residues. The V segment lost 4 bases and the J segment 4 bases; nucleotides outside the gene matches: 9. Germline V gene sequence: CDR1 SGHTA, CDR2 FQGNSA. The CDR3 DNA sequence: TGTGCCAGCAGCTCTACTAGCGGTAAGGGGTACGAGCAGTACTTC. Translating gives CASSSTSGKGYEQYF. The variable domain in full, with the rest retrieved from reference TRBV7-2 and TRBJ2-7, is GAGVSQSPSNKVTEKGKDVELRCDPISGHTALYWYRQSLGQGLEFLIYFQGNSAPDKSGLPSDRFSAERTGGSVSTLTIQRTQQEDSAVYLCASSSTSGKGYEQYFGPGTRLTVT.

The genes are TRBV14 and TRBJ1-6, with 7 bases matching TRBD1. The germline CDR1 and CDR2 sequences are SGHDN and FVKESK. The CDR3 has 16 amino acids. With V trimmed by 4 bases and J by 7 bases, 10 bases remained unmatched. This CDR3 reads CASSRRQGMGNSPLHF. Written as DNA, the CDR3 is TGTGCCAGCAGCCGGAGACAGGGAATGGGGAATTCACCCCTCCACTTT.

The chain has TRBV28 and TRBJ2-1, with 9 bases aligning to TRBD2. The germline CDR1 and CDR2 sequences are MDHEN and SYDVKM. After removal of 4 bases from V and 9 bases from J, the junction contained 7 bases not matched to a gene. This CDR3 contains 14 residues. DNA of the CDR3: TGTGCCAGCAGTTGGACTAGCGTTACTTTTGAGCAGTTCTTC. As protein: CASSWTSVTFEQFF.

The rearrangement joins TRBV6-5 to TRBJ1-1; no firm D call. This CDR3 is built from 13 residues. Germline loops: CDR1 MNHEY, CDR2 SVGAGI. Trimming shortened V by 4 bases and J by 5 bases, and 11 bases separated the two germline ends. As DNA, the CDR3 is TGTGCCAGCAGTTTCCGGAGGGAGACTGAAGCTTTCTTT. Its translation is CASSFRRETEAFF.

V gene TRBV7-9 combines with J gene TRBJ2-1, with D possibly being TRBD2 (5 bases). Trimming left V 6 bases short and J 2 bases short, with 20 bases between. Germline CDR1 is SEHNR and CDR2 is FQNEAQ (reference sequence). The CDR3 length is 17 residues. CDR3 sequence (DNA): TGTGCCAGCAGTCTAAGGTGGGCGGGCTCCGCCTACAATGAGCAGTTCTTC. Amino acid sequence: CASSLRWAGSAYNEQFF.

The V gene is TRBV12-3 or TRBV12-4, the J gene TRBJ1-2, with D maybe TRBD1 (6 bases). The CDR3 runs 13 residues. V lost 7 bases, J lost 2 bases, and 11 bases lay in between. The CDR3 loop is CASMTGPNYGYTF. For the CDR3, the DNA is TGTGCCAGCATGACAGGACCGAACTATGGCTACACCTTC.

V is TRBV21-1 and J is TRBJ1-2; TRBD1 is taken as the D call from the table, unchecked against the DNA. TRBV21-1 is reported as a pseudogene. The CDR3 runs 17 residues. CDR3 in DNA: TGTGCCAGCAGCGGAGGGGACAGGCCGTTTTTTAACTATGGCTACACCTTC. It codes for CASSGGDRPFFNYGYTF.

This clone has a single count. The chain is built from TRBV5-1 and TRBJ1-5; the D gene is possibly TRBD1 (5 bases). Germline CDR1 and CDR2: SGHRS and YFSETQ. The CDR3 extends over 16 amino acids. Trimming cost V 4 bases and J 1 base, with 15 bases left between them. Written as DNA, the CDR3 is TGCGCCAGCAGCCCCGGACGTGGGGGGAGCAATCAGCCCCAGCATTTT. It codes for CASSPGRGGSNQPQHF.

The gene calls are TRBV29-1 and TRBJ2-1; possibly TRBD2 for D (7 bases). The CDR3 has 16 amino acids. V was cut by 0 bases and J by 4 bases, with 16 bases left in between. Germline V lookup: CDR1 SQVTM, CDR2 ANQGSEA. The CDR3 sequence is CSVEDGGAGTYNEQFF. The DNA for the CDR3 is TGCAGCGTTGAAGATGGTGGAGCGGGGACATACAATGAGCAGTTCTTC.

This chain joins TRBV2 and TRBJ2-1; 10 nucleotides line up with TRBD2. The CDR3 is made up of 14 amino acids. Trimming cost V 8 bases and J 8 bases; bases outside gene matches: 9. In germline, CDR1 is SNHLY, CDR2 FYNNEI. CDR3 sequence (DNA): TGTGCCAGCTCAGGACTAGCGGTAATCTATGAGCAGTTCTTC. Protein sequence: CASSGLAVIYEQFF.

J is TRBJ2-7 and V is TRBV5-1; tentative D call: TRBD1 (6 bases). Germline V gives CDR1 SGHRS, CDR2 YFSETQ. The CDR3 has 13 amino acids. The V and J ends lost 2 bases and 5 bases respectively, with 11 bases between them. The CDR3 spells CASSFQGIDEQYF. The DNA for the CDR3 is TGCGCCAGCAGCTTCCAGGGGATCGACGAGCAGTACTTC. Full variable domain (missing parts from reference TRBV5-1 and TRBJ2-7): KAGVTQTPRYLIKTRGQQVTLSCSPISGHRSVSWYQQTPGQGLQFLFEYFSETQRNKGNFPGRFSGRQFSNSRSEMNVSTLELGDSALYLCASSFQGIDEQYFGPGTRLTVT.

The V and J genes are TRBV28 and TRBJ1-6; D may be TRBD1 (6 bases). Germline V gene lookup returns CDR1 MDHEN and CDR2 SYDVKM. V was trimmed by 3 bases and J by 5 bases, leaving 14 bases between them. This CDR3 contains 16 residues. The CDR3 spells CASSFLGHSDNSPLHF. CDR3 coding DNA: TGTGCCAGCAGTTTCCTGGGACATTCAGATAATTCACCCCTCCACTTT.

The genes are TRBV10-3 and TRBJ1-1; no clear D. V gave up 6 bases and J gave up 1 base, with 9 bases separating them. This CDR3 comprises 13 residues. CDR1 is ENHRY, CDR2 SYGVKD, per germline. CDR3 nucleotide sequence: TGTGCCATCAGCGTTTCGGGGAACACTGAAGCTTTCTTT. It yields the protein CAISVSGNTEAFF.